The 21 T cell receptor beta chains below all came from one sample that was sequenced in a study of T cell responses to AZD1222 COVID-19 vaccine. The table came from immunoSEQ multiplex PCR; TCRdb's copy has only in-frame clones and leaves some out. Of some 200,000 clones detected, 88% appear once; the ten largest clones hold roughly 26%. This sample comprised peripheral blood, obtained 28 days after the second AZD1222 dose. The receptors come from an adult who received the AZD1222 COVID-19 vaccine.

The rearrangement uses TRBV4-2 and TRBJ1-6; possible D gene TRBD1, 5 bases. V was pared by 1 base and J by 8 bases, with 12 bases between. The CDR3 length is 15 residues. Per the germline V gene, CDR1 is LGHNA and CDR2 is YNFKEQ. The DNA for the CDR3 is TGTGCCAGCAGCCAAGTACGGGGGAGGCATTCACCCCTCCACTTT. It encodes CASSQVRGRHSPLHF.

The rearrangement links TRBV19 to TRBJ1-5, with D maybe TRBD1 (5 bases). Trimming pared 4 bases from V and 8 bases from J, leaving 18 bases between. From germline, CDR1 is LNHDA and CDR2 SQIVND (reference sequence). This CDR3 is built from 15 residues. Here the CDR3 reads CASSRQTGVLEPQHF. The CDR3 region has the DNA TGTGCCAGTAGTAGACAGACGGGGGTCTTGGAGCCCCAGCATTTT.

The chain combines TRBV5-1 with TRBJ2-7; the D call may be TRBD1 or TRBD2 (5 bases each). The V gene lost 5 bases and the J gene lost 5 bases, with 20 bases spanning the gap. Germline V CDR1 and CDR2: SGHRS, YFSETQ. The CDR3 runs to 15 residues. CDR3 DNA sequence: TGCGCCAGCAGGGGGTCGGGGTCAGGGTCCAACGAGCAGTACTTC. Translated, it gives CASRGSGSGSNEQYF.

V usage is TRBV19 and J usage is TRBJ2-5; D is unclear. V lost 4 bases to trimming and J lost 0 bases, with 6 bases between them. This CDR3 comprises 13 residues. Germline CDR1 reads LNHDA; CDR2 reads SQIVND (reference sequence). CDR3 region: CASSRSYQETQYF. The CDR3 DNA reads as TGTGCCAGTAGTAGGAGCTACCAAGAGACCCAGTACTTC.

The chain joins TRBV19 to TRBJ2-7; D is ambiguous. The V end was cut by 1 base, the J end by 5 bases, with 12 bases between. The CDR3 runs 14 residues. Germline-derived CDR1 and CDR2 are LNHDA and SQIVND (reference sequence). Written as DNA, the CDR3 is TGTGCCAGTAGTATAGGCGACCTTCGCCACGAGCAGTACTTC. This encodes CASSIGDLRHEQYF.

CDR3 in DNA: TGTGCCAGCAGCAATAGGCCCCGGGACAGGGGGGACTATGGCTACACCTTC. This translates into CASSNRPRDRGDYGYTF. The V gene is TRBV11-3, the J gene TRBJ1-2, with 11 positions matching TRBD1. Per the germline V gene, CDR1 is SGHNT and CDR2 is YENEEA. The CDR3 is 17 amino acids. With V trimmed by 5 bases and J by 3 bases, 11 bases remained unmatched. The whole variable domain, filled in from reference TRBV11-3 and TRBJ1-2, reads EAGVVQSPRYKIIEKKQPVAFWCNPISGHNTLYWYLQNLGQGPELLIRYENEEAVDDSQLPKDRFSAERLKGVDSTLKIQPAELGDSAVYLCASSNRPRDRGDYGYTFGSGTRLTVV.

The chain carries TRBV19 and TRBJ2-5, with 8 bases identical to TRBD1. Trimming cost V 1 base and J 1 base; bases outside gene matches: 14. From germline, CDR1 is LNHDA and CDR2 SQIVND (reference sequence). The CDR3 has 19 amino acids. CDR3 in amino acids: CASSIGPRGRLLRQETQYF. CDR3 sequence (DNA): TGTGCCAGTAGTATAGGGCCCAGGGGGCGACTACTACGCCAAGAGACCCAGTACTTC.

This chain links TRBV9 with TRBJ2-1, with 11 bases lining up with TRBD2. This CDR3 is 19 amino acids long. Germline V gene lookup returns CDR1 SGDLS and CDR2 YYNGEE. With V trimmed by 3 bases and J by 6 bases, 17 bases remained unmatched. CDR3 sequence reads: CASSGGGRGTSGSFNEQFF. CDR3 in DNA: TGTGCCAGCAGCGGAGGGGGACGGGGAACTAGCGGGAGTTTCAATGAGCAGTTCTTC.

The V gene is TRBV6-2 or TRBV6-3, the J gene TRBJ2-5, with 7 bases lining up with TRBD2. V was pared by 0 bases and J by 13 bases, with 11 bases of the junction left unmatched. The CDR3 runs 14 residues. Germline CDR1 is MNHEY and CDR2 is SVGEGT. CDR3 nucleotides: TGTGCCAGCAGTTACTCGACTAGCATCTACCCTCGGTACTTC. Protein product: CASSYSTSIYPRYF.

The chain recombines TRBV9 with TRBJ2-1, with no clear D. The CDR3 totals 15 residues. CDR1 and CDR2 (germline): SGDLS, YYNGEE. V gave up 0 bases and J gave up 0 bases, with 7 bases separating them. This CDR3 reads CASSVADRSYNEQFF. CDR3 nucleotide sequence: TGTGCCAGCAGCGTAGCGGACCGCTCCTACAATGAGCAGTTCTTC.

The chain joins TRBV4-1 to TRBJ1-4, with D hard to call. V was shortened by 0 bases and J by 14 bases, with 16 bases between the two germline ends. The CDR3 extends over 14 amino acids. Germline V gene sequence: CDR1 MGHRA, CDR2 YSYEKL. The CDR3 DNA reads as TGCGCCAGCAGCCAAGATAGTAATGAATGGGGTCTGTTTTTT. Translated, it gives CASSQDSNEWGLFF.

The rearrangement joins TRBV30 to TRBJ1-5; D gene ambiguous. There are 13 residues in the CDR3. Germline assignment: CDR1 GTSNPN and CDR2 SVGIG (reference sequence). V lost 1 base to trimming and J lost 3 bases, with 7 bases between them. CDR3 nucleotides: TGTGCCTGGAGTGATAGTGTCAATCAGCCCCAGCATTTT. Amino acid sequence: CAWSDSVNQPQHF.

The rearrangement joins TRBV7-9 to TRBJ2-1, with D unresolved. Deletions cut 3 bases from V and 1 base from J, with 7 bases between. Germline values: CDR1 SEHNR, CDR2 FQNEAQ (reference sequence). The CDR3 is made up of 14 amino acids. The CDR3 here is CASSFMVSYNEQFF. The CDR3 DNA is TGTGCCAGCAGCTTCATGGTTTCCTACAATGAGCAGTTCTTC.

The chain joins TRBV21-1 to TRBJ1-5; TRBD1 is the table's D call and was not checked against the DNA. TRBV21-1 constitutes a pseudogene. The CDR3 has 16 amino acids. CDR3 coding DNA: TGTGCCAGCAGCCCAACCCACAGCCTTAGCAATCAGCCCCAGCATTTT. This translates into CASSPTHSLSNQPQHF.

Only one count was recorded for this clone. CDR3: CASSTMGDISNQPQHF. The CDR3 DNA is TGTGCCAGCAGCACAATGGGGGACATATCCAATCAGCCCCAGCATTTT. V and J are TRBV7-8 and TRBJ1-5; weak D call: TRBD1 (6 bases). The CDR3 extends over 16 amino acids. Trimming shortened V by 5 bases and J by 3 bases, and 17 bases separated the two germline ends. The germline gives CDR1 SGHVS, CDR2 FQNEAQ.

V and J are TRBV30 and TRBJ2-7; unclear D gene. This CDR3 comprises 14 residues. Germline loops: CDR1 GTSNPN, CDR2 SVGIG (reference sequence). Trimming pared 5 bases from V and 7 bases from J, leaving 21 bases between. The chain's CDR3 is CAWLPPKLEGEQYF. CDR3 coding DNA: TGTGCCTGGCTCCCGCCAAAGTTGGAAGGGGAGCAGTACTTC.

V gene TRBV7-6 combines with J gene TRBJ2-1; the match to TRBD1 covers 8 bases. Germline CDR1 is SGHVS and CDR2 is FNYEAQ. V lost 6 bases to trimming and J lost 8 bases; unmatched junction nucleotides: 12. The CDR3 extends over 15 amino acids. CDR3: CASRTRQGTSDEQFF. CDR3 nucleotide sequence: TGTGCCAGCAGAACCCGACAGGGGACTTCGGATGAGCAGTTCTTC.

The chain employs TRBV9 and TRBJ2-5, with D possibly matching TRBD1 (6 bases). The V gene's germline CDR1 is SGDLS and CDR2 YYNGEE. The V and J ends lost 5 bases and 2 bases respectively, with 10 bases between them. The length of the CDR3 is 13 residues. Written as DNA, the CDR3 is TGTGCCAGCAGTATCGGACAGCAAGAGACCCAGTACTTC. Protein product: CASSIGQQETQYF.

V and J are TRBV30 and TRBJ2-1; 8 bases match TRBD1. V was clipped by 5 bases and J by 10 bases; unmatched bases: 4. Germline V gene lookup returns CDR1 GTSNPN and CDR2 SVGIG (reference sequence). The CDR3 totals 11 residues. In nucleotides, the CDR3 is TGTGCCTGGGGAACAGGGGGAGAGCAGTTCTTC. This codes for CAWGTGGEQFF.

The chain is built from TRBV10-3 and TRBJ1-3; 11 bases match TRBD1. The germline gives CDR1 ENHRY, CDR2 SYGVKD. The trim removed 6 bases at V and 4 bases at J, leaving 5 bases unmatched. The CDR3 covers 15 residues. The CDR3 coding sequence is TGTGCCATCAGGACGGGACAGGGGGAAGGAAACACCATATATTTT. Encoded protein: CAIRTGQGEGNTIYF.

This chain uses TRBV4-1 with TRBJ1-4; 11 nucleotides align to TRBD1. This CDR3 spans 16 amino acids. The V and J ends lost 4 bases and 8 bases, in that order; junction bases with no gene match: 9. The germline V gene encodes CDR1 MGHRA and CDR2 YSYEKL. DNA for the CDR3: TGCGCCAGCAGCCCAAGATCCAGGACAGGGGGCGAAAAACTGTTTTTT. Protein: CASSPRSRTGGEKLFF.